This is a list of T cell receptor beta chains from one sample in a study of T cells in Graves' hyperthyroidism and ophthalmopathy. TCRdb fed the multiplex PCR reads into MiXCR, producing one record per CDR3 protein. The table has 730,000 or so distinct CDR3 sequences, roughly a sixth seen once; the top ten hold about a sixth. The sample comprised blood. The origin of the receptors is a woman aged 45-65 years with Graves' hyperthyroidism that later progressed to Graves' ophthalmopathy. The CDR3 runs from the conserved cysteine through the conserved F or W. The order of the fields is V gene, J gene, clone size, D gene, CDR3 protein, CDR3 DNA. D genes are given only for firm matches. Size values are once, few and many counts, or a class for expanded clones, and some rows have none.

>TRBV6-1|TRBJ1-2|-|TRBD1
CASSGTVANYGYTF
TGTGCCAGTTCCGGGACAGTAGCTAACTATGGCTACACCTTC
>TRBV30|TRBJ1-1|many|-
CAWSDNTEAFF
TGTGCCTGGAGTGATAACACTGAAGCTTTCTTT
>TRBV20-1|TRBJ1-5|few|TRBD1
CSAPDRDSNQPQHF
TGCAGTGCCCCAGACAGGGATAGCAATCAGCCCCAGCATTTT
>TRBV7-9|TRBJ2-5|many|TRBD1
CASSLPLLTGEETQYF
TGTGCCAGCAGCTTACCCCTCCTGACAGGGGAAGAGACCCAGTACTTC
>TRBV11-2|TRBJ2-1|many|TRBD2
CASSYSGGPRNEQFF
TGTGCCAGCAGCTACAGCGGGGGGCCCCGAAATGAGCAGTTCTTC
>TRBV13|TRBJ1-2|-|-
CASSLPGRGGYTF
TGTGCCAGCAGCTTACCGGGGCGTGGGGGCTACACCTTC
>TRBV7-2|TRBJ1-1|-|-
CASSLLPGTEAFF
TGTGCCAGCAGCTTACTGCCTGGAACTGAAGCTTTCTTT
>TRBV6-1|TRBJ1-2|many|TRBD1
CASSEVAGGYGYTF
TGTGCCAGCAGTGAAGTTGCAGGGGGCTATGGCTACACCTTC
>TRBV3-1|TRBJ1-2|many|TRBD1
CASSQEGQGVYGYTF
TGTGCCAGCAGCCAAGAAGGTCAGGGGGTCTATGGCTACACCTTC
>TRBV6-1|TRBJ2-5|-|TRBD1
CASSISRDRARKTQYF
TGTGCCAGCAGTATCTCCCGGGACAGGGCTAGGAAGACCCAGTACTTC
>TRBV14|TRBJ1-5|-|-
CASSQAGPSLGTYSNQPQHF
TGTGCCAGCAGCCAAGCGGGCCCTTCCTTGGGGACTTATAGCAATCAGCCCCAGCATTTT
>TRBV20-1|TRBJ1-3|few|-
CSAGQGNTIYF
TGCAGTGCTGGACAGGGAAACACCATATATTTT
>TRBV29-1|TRBJ1-4|few|-
CSVEIVEANEKLFF
TGCAGCGTTGAAATTGTGGAGGCTAATGAAAAACTGTTTTTT
>TRBV7-6|TRBJ1-3|-|TRBD1
CASSPTGQGSGNTIYF
TGTGCCAGCAGCCCGACGGGACAGGGTTCTGGAAACACCATATATTTT
>TRBV13|TRBJ2-1|few|-
CASSLQMRGNEQFF
TGTGCCAGCAGCTTACAGATGAGGGGGAATGAGCAGTTCTTC
>TRBV2|TRBJ2-1|many|TRBD1
CASSDRTGWNEQFF
TGTGCCAGCAGTGACCGGACAGGGTGGAATGAGCAGTTCTTC
>TRBV7-9|TRBJ1-1|many|-
CASSLDLATEAFF
TGTGCCAGCAGCTTAGATTTGGCCACTGAAGCTTTCTTT
>TRBV5-1|TRBJ1-2|many|-
CASSLNRPSNYGYTF
TGCGCCAGCAGCTTGAACAGACCGAGCAACTATGGCTACACCTTC
>TRBV7-9|TRBJ2-2|-|-
CASSTGTWNTGELFF
TGTGCCAGCAGTACCGGGACATGGAACACCGGGGAGCTGTTTTTT
>TRBV10-2|TRBJ2-5|few|TRBD2
CASRLTSGAQETQYF
TGCGCCAGCAGATTGACTAGCGGGGCTCAAGAGACCCAGTACTTC
>TRBV19|TRBJ2-3|-|TRBD2
CASSPGASGGGTDTQYF
TGTGCCAGTAGTCCCGGGGCTAGCGGGGGAGGCACAGATACGCAGTATTTT
>TRBV12-3/TRBV12-4|TRBJ1-5|many|TRBD1
CASRRQGAGNQPQHF
TGTGCCAGCAGGCGACAGGGCGCGGGCAATCAGCCCCAGCATTTT
>TRBV15|TRBJ2-4|-|TRBD1
CATSSGTGLNIQYF
TGTGCCACCAGCAGTGGGACAGGGCTAAACATTCAGTACTTC
>TRBV4-2|TRBJ1-1|-|TRBD1
CASSPNTGGEGAFF
TGTGCCAGCAGCCCTAATACAGGGGGCGAGGGAGCTTTCTTT
>TRBV2|TRBJ1-2|-|-
CASSQLGGAGYTF
TGTGCCAGCAGTCAATTAGGCGGAGCCGGCTACACCTTC
>TRBV2|TRBJ1-1|many|TRBD1
CASSDAGTGPTEAFF
TGTGCCAGCAGTGATGCCGGGACAGGGCCCACTGAAGCTTTCTTT
>TRBV2|TRBJ1-4|many|TRBD1
CASSDRQGQLNEKLFF
TGTGCCAGCAGTGACCGACAGGGCCAACTTAATGAAAAACTGTTTTTT
>TRBV11-2|TRBJ2-1|many|-
CASSLKGVGGSIIYNEQFF
TGTGCCAGCAGCTTAAAGGGAGTTGGAGGGTCCATAATTTACAATGAGCAGTTCTTC
>TRBV7-2|TRBJ2-7|few|-
CASSLGLDVYEQYF
TGTGCCAGCAGCTTAGGGCTAGATGTCTACGAGCAGTACTTC